This paragraph reports one T cell receptor beta chain. This entry belongs to a study of long-term antiretroviral therapy in people with HIV. Run at survey level, the immunoSEQ assay was version v3.0. TCRdb's table, derived via immunoSEQ multiplex PCR, lists solely in-frame clones and lacks some. The sample lists about 38,000 clones, 80% to 85% occurring once. Germline V lookup: CDR1 GTSNPN, CDR2 SVGIG (reference sequence). The CDR3 length is 12 residues. V lost 7 bases and J 4 bases, leaving 13 bases between the germline ends. The chain joins TRBV30 to TRBJ1-1; D might be TRBD1 (5 bases). The TCR sequence derives from a man aged 18 to 29 with HIV. The sample consisted of unsorted PBMCs, taken 1.5 years after starting antiretroviral therapy. CDR3 DNA sequence: TGTGCCTTTATATCAGGGTTCACTGAAGCTTTCTTT. It yields the protein CAFISGFTEAFF.